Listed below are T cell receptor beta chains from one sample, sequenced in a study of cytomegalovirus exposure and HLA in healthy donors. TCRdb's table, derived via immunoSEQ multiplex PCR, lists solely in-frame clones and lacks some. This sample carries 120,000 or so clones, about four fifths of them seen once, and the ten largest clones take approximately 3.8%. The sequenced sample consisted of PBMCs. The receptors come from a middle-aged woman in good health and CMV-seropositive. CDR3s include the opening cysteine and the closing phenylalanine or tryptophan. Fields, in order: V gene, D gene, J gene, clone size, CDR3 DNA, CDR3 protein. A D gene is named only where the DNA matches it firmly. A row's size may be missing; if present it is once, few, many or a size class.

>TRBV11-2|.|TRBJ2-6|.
TGTGCCAGCAGCTCTCCCGGACAGATCCCCTCTGGGGCCAACGTCCTGACTTTC
CASSSPGQIPSGANVLTF
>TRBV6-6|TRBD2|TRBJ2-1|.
TGTGCCACCGACTCTTCACCGGGACTAGTCTCTCATGAGCAGTTCTTC
CATDSSPGLVSHEQFF
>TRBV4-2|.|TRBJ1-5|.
TGTGCCAGCAGCCAGGTGGGAGGGCCCCAGCATTTT
CASSQVGGPQHF
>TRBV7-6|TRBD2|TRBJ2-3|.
TGTGCCAGCAGCTTAGTGCCTGGACTAGCGCTCCAAGGCACGCAGTATTTT
CASSLVPGLALQGTQYF
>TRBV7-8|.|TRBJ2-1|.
TGTGCCAGCAGCTTAGAGCCCGGGAACAACAATGAGCAGTTCTTC
CASSLEPGNNNEQFF
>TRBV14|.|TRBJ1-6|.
TGTGCCAGCAGCCCGGACAGACATAATTCACCCCTCCACTTT
CASSPDRHNSPLHF
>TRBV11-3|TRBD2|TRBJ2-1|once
TGTGCCAGCAGCTTAAAGACTAGCGGGGGTGAGCAGTTCTTC
CASSLKTSGGEQFF
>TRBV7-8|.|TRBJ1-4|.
TGTGCCAGCAGCTCCGCGGTCTATAATGAAAAACTGTTTTTT
CASSSAVYNEKLFF
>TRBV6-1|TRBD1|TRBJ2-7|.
TGTGCCAGCGACAGGGTACCCTACGAGCAGTACTTC
CASDRVPYEQYF
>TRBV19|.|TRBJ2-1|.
TGTGCCAGTAGTATCCTCAGGGCTCGGGAGCAGTTCTTC
CASSILRAREQFF
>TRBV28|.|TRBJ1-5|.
TGTGCCAGCAGTTTATTCGGACAGCGCAATCAGCCCCAGCATTTT
CASSLFGQRNQPQHF
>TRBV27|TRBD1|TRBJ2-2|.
TGTGCCAGCAGTTTATTCCACGGACAGGGCGGCACCGGGGAGCTGTTTTTT
CASSLFHGQGGTGELFF
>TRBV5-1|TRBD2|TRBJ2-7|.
TGCGCCAGCCGCCTTGGGACTAGCGGGAGGGCCCAGTCTTACGAGCAGTACTTC
CASRLGTSGRAQSYEQYF
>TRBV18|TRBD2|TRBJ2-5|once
TGTGCCAGCTCACCACCGGGACTAGCGGAAGAGACCCAGTACTTC
CASSPPGLAEETQYF
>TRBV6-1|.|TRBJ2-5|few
TGTGCCAGCAGATTAACAGGGAAAGAGACCCAGTACTTC
CASRLTGKETQYF
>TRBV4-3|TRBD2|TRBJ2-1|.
TGCGCCAGCAGCCTTAAGACTAGCGGGGGTTACAATGAGCAGTTCTTC
CASSLKTSGGYNEQFF
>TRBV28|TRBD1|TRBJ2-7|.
TGTGCCAGCAGTAAGACAGGGAGTTCCTACGAGCAGTACTTC
CASSKTGSSYEQYF
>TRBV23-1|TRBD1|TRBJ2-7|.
TGCGCCAGCAGTCCTAGGACAGGGCTCTACGAGCAGTACTTC
CASSPRTGLYEQYF
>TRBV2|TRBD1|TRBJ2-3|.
TGTGCCAGCAGGGTGACAGGGAGCACAGATACGCAGTATTTT
CASRVTGSTDTQYF
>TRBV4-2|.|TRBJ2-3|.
TGTGCCAGCAGCCAAGATAGAGTAGCGCCTAGCACAGATACGCAGTATTTT
CASSQDRVAPSTDTQYF
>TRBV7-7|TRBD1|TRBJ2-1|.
TGTGCTAGCAGCTTAGCGTTCGGACAGGGTTACAATGAGCAGTTCTTC
CASSLAFGQGYNEQFF
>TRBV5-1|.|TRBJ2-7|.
TGCGCCAGCAGCTTCAGTACAGCCAGCTCCTACGAGCAGTACTTC
CASSFSTASSYEQYF
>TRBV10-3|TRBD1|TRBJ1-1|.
TGTGCCATCAGGGGAACAGGGGGGACTGGTGAAGCTTTCTTT
CAIRGTGGTGEAFF
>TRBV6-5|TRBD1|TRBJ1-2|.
TGTGCCAGCAGTTCTACCGACAGGGACATTTACGGCTACACCTTC
CASSSTDRDIYGYTF
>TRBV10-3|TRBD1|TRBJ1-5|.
TGTGCCATCAGTGAGTCAGGACAGGGGGGGCAGCCCCAGCATTTT
CAISESGQGGQPQHF
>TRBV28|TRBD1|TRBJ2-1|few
TGTGCCAGCAACCCCGGGGACAGGGTGGCGGTTGAGCAGTTCTTC
CASNPGDRVAVEQFF
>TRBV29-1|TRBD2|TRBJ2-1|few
TGCAGCGTGCGCAGGGGACTAGCGGGAGTCAGCTATGAGCAGTTCTTC
CSVRRGLAGVSYEQFF
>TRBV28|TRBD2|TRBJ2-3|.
TGTGCCAGCAGCGAGACTAGCGGGAGGTCCACAGATACGCAGTATTTT
CASSETSGRSTDTQYF